This T cell receptor (beta chain) stems from a study of beta chain features in type 1 diabetes. Findings and caveats of the study: Individuals with type 1 diabetes displayed fewer insertions and more deletions at VDJ junctions. There was a moderate but significant shortening of TCRB CDR3s in all four CD4+ subsets of Type 1 diabetes patients.

Reverse transcription of all isolated RNA meant that expressed TCRB transcripts were sequenced. TCRdb's table, derived via immunoSEQ multiplex PCR, lists solely in-frame clones and lacks some. This repertoire shows approximately 50,000 clones, 50% to 75% found once; its top ten account for under 0.35%. This CDR3 is 15 amino acids long. Unmatched junction bases numbered 3, after V lost 6 bases and J lost 1 base. Germline V gives CDR1 MDHEN, CDR2 SYDVKM. Comments on this clone: What it recognizes is unknown.

The clonotype comes from a woman in her thirties with type 1 diabetes. V usage is TRBV28 and J usage is TRBJ2-1, with 10 bases matching TRBD2. Material for sequencing was stem cell memory CD4+ T cells from blood. CDR3 residues: CASRTSGPSYNEQFF. CDR3 coding DNA: TGTGCCAGCAGGACTAGCGGGCCTTCCTACAATGAGCAGTTCTTC.